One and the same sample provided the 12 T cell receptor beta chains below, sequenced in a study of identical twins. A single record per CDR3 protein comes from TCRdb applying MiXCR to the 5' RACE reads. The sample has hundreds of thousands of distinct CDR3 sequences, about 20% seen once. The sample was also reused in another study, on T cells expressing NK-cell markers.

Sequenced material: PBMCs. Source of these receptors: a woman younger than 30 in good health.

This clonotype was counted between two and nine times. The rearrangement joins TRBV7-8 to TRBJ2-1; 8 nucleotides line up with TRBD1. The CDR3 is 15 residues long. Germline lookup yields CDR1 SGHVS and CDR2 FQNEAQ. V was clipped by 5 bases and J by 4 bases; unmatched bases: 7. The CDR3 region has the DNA TGTGCCAGCAGCCCACGGGACAGGCCATACAATGAGCAGTTCTTC. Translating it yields CASSPRDRPYNEQFF.

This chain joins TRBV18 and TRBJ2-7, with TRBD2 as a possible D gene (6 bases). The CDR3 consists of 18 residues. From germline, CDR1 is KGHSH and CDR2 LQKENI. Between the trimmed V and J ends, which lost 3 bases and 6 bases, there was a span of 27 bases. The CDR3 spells CASSPSPGVGVLASEQYF. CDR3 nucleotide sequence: TGTGCCAGCTCACCTAGCCCGGGAGTTGGGGTTTTAGCCTCCGAGCAGTACTTC.

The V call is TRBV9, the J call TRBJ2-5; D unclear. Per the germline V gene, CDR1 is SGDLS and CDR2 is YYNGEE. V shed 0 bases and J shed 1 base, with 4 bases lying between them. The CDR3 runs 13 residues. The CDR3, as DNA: TGTGCCAGCAGCGTAGGCCTCCAAGAGACCCAGTACTTC. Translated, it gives CASSVGLQETQYF.

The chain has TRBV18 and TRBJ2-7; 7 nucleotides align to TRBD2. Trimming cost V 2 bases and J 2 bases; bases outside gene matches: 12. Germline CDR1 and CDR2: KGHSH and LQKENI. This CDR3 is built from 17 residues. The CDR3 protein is CASSPGLGLADTYEQYF. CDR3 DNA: TGTGCCAGCTCACCAGGGCTAGGTCTAGCGGATACCTACGAGCAGTACTTC.

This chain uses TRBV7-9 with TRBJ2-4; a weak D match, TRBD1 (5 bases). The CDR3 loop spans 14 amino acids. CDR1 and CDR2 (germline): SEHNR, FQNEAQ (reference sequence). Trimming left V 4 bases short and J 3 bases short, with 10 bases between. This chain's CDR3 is CASSSGHNKNIQYF. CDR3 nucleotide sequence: TGTGCCAGCAGCTCCGGACATAACAAAAACATTCAGTACTTC. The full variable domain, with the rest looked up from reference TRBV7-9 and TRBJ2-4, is DTGVSQNPRHKITKRGQNVTFRCDPISEHNRLYWYRQTLGQGPEFLTYFQNEAQLEKSRLLSDRFSAERPKGSFSTLEIQRTEQGDSAMYLCASSSGHNKNIQYFGAGTRLSVL.

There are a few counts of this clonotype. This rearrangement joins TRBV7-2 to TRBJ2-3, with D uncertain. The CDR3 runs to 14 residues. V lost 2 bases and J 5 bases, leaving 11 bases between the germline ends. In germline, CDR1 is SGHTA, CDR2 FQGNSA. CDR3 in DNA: TGTGCCAGCAGCTTACCCCCGTTCCGAGATACGCAGTATTTT. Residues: CASSLPPFRDTQYF.

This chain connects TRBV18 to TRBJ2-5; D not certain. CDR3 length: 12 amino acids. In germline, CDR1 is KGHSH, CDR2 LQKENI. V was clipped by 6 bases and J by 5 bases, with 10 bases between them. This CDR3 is CASSTDGETQYF. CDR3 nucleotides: TGTGCCAGCTCCACTGACGGCGAGACCCAGTACTTC.

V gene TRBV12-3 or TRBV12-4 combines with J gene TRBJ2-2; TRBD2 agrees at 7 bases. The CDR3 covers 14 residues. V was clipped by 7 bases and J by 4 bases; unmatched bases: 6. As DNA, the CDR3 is TGTGCCAGCATGTATGGGGAGGGCACCGGGGAGCTGTTTTTT. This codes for CASMYGEGTGELFF.

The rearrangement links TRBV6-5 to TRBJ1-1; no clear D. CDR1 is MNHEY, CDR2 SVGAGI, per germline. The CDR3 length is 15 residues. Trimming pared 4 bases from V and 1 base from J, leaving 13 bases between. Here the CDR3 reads CASSSPGAANTEAFF. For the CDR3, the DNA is TGTGCCAGCAGTTCCCCCGGAGCAGCGAACACTGAAGCTTTCTTT.

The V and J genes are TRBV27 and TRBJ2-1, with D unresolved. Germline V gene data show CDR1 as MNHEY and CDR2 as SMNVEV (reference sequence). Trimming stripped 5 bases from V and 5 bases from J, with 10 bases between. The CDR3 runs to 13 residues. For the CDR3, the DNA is TGTGCCAGCAGTCCAACCCTCCACAATGAGCAGTTCTTC. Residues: CASSPTLHNEQFF.

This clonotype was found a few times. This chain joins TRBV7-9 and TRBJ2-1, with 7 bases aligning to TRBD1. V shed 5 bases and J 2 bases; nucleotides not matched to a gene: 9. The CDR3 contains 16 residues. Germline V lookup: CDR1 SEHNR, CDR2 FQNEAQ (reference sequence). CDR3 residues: CASSATTGNAYNEQFF. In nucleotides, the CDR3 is TGTGCCAGCAGCGCCACGACAGGGAATGCCTACAATGAGCAGTTCTTC.

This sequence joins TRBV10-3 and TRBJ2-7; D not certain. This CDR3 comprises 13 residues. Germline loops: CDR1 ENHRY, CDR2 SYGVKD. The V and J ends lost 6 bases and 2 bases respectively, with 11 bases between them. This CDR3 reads CAISPGNPYEQYF. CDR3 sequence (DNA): TGTGCCATCAGCCCTGGGAACCCCTACGAGCAGTACTTC.